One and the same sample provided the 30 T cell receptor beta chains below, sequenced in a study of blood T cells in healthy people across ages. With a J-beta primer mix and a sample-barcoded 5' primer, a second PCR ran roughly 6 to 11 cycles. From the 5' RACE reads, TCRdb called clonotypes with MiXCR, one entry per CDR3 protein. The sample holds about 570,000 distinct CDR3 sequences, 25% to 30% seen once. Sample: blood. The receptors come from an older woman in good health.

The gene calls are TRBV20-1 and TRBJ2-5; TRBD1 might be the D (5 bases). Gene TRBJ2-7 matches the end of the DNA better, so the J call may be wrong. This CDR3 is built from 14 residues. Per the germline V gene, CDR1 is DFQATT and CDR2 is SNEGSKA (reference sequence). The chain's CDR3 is CSARGGAGSDEQYF. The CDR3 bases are TGCAGTGCTAGAGGTGGGGCAGGGTCCGACGAGCAGTACTTC.

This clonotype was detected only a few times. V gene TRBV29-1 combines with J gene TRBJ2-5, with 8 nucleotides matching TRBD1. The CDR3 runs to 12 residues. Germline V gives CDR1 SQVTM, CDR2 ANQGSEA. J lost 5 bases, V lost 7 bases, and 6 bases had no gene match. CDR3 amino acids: CSAQQGDETQYF. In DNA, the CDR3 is TGCAGCGCCCAACAGGGGGATGAGACCCAGTACTTC. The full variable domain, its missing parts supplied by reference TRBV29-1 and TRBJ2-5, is SAVISQKPSRDICQRGTSLTIQCQVDSQVTMMFWYRQQPGQSLTLIATANQGSEATYESGFVIDKFPISRPNLTFSTLTVSNMSPEDSSIYLCSAQQGDETQYFGPGTRLLVL.

This CDR3 reads CASSQRDLLAGADVDTQYF. Here the CDR3 DNA reads TGTGCCAGCAGCCAAAGAGACCTGCTAGCGGGAGCGGACGTGGATACGCAGTATTTT. The chain recombines TRBV4-2 with TRBJ2-3; TRBD2 agrees at 10 bases. J lost 6 bases, V lost 2 bases, and 17 bases had no gene match. Germline V CDR1 and CDR2: LGHNA, YNFKEQ. The CDR3 spans 19 residues.

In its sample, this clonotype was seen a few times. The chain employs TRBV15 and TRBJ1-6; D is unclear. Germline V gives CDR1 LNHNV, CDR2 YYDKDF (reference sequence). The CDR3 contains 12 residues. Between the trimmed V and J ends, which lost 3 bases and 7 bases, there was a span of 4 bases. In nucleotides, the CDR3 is TGTGCCACCAGCAGGGACAATTCACCCCTCCACTTT. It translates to CATSRDNSPLHF.

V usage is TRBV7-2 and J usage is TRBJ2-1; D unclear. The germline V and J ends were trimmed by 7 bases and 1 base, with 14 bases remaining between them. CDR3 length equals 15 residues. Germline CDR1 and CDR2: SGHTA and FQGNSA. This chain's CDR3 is CASKSGRDSYNEQFF. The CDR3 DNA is TGTGCCAGCAAGTCAGGTAGGGATTCCTACAATGAGCAGTTCTTC.

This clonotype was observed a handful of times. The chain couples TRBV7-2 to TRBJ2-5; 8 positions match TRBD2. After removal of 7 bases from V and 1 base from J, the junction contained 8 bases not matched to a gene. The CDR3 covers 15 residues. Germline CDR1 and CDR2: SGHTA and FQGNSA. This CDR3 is CASIRASGFQETQYF. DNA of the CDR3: TGTGCCAGCATCCGGGCTAGCGGGTTCCAAGAGACCCAGTACTTC.

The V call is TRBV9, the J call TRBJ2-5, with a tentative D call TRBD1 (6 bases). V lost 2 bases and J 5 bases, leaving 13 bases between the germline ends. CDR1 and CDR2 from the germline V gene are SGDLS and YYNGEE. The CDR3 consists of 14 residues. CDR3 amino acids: CASSVSDSLETQYF. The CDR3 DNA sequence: TGTGCCAGCAGCGTCTCGGACAGTCTCGAGACCCAGTACTTC.

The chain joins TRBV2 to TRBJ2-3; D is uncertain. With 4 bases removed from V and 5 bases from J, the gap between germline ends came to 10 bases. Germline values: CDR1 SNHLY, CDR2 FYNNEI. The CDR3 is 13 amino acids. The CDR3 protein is CASSGESVDTQYF. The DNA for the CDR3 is TGTGCCAGCAGTGGTGAGTCGGTAGATACGCAGTATTTT.

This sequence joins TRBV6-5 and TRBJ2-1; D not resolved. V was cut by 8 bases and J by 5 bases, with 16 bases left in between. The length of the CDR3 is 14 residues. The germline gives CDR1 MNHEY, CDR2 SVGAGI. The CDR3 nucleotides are TGTGCCAGCCGAACGGACCGTGGTCACAATGAGCAGTTCTTC. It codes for CASRTDRGHNEQFF.

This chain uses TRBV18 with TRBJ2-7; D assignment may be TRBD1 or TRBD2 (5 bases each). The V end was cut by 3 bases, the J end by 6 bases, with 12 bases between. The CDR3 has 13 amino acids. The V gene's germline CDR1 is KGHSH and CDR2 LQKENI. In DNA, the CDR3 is TGTGCCAGCTCACCCGACGGGGCAGGCGAGCAGTACTTC. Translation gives CASSPDGAGEQYF.

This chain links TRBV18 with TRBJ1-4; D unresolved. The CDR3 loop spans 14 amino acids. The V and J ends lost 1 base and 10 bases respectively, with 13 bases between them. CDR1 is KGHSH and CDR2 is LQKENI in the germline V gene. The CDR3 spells CASSPRSPEGKLFF. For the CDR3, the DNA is TGTGCCAGCTCACCACGTAGTCCCGAGGGAAAACTGTTTTTT.

The DNA of the CDR3 is TGCGCCAGCAGCTTGGCCGGGGTGAGGGCAGAGACCCAGTACTTC. Translating it yields CASSLAGVRAETQYF. The gene calls are TRBV5-1 and TRBJ2-5, with D perhaps matching TRBD2 (5 bases). V lost 0 bases, J lost 4 bases, and 13 bases lay in between. The CDR3 spans 15 residues. CDR1 is SGHRS and CDR2 is YFSETQ in the germline V gene.

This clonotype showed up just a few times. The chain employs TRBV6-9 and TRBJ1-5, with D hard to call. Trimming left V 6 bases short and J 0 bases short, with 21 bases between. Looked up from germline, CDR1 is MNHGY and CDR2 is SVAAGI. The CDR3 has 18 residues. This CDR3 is CASSHSLDDTFSNQPQHF. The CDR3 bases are TGTGCCAGCAGCCACAGCCTTGACGATACCTTTAGCAATCAGCCCCAGCATTTT.

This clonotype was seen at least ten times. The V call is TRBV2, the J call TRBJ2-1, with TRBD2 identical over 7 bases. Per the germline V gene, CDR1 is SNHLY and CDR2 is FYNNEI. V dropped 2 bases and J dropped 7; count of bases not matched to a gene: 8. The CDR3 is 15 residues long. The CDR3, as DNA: TGTGCCAGCAGTGAACTCTTCAGGACTAGTAATGAGCAGTTCTTC. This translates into CASSELFRTSNEQFF.

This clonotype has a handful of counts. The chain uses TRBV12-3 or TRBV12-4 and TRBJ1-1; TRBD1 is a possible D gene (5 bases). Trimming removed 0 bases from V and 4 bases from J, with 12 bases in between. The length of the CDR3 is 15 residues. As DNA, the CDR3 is TGTGCCAGCAGTTTAGCTGGGGGGGGGGGCACTGAAGCTTTCTTT. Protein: CASSLAGGGGTEAFF.

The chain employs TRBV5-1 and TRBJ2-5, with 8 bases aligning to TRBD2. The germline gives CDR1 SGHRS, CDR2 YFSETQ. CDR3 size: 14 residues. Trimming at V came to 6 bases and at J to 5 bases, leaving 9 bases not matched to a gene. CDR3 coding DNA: TGCGCCAGCACGAGAACTAGCGGAAAGGAGACCCAGTACTTC. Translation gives CASTRTSGKETQYF.

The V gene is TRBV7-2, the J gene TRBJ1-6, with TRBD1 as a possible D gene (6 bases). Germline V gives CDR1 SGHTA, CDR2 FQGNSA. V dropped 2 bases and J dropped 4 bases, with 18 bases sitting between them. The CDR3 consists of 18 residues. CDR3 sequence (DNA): TGTGCCAGCAGCTTATGGGGGGCCAGAGGGCAATATAATTCACCCCTCCACTTT. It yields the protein CASSLWGARGQYNSPLHF.

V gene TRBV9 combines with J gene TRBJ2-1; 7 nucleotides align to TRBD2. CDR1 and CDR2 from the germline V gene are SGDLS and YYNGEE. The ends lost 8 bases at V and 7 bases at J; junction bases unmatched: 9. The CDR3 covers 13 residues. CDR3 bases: TGTGCCAGTTCGGCGGGGGAAGTAAATGAGCAGTTCTTC. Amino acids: CASSAGEVNEQFF.

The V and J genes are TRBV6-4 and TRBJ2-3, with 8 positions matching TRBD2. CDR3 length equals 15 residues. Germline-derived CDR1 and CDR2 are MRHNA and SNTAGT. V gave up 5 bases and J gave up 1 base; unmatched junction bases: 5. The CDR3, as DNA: TGTGCCAGCAGTAGCGGGGGTGAAGGCACAGATACGCAGTATTTT. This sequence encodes CASSSGGEGTDTQYF.

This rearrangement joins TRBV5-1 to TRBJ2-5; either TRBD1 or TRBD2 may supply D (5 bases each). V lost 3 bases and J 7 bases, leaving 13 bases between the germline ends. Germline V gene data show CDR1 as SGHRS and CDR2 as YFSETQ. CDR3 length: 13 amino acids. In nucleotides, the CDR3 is TGCGCCAGCAGCTCGGGACCCCCAGGGACCCAGTACTTC. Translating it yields CASSSGPPGTQYF.

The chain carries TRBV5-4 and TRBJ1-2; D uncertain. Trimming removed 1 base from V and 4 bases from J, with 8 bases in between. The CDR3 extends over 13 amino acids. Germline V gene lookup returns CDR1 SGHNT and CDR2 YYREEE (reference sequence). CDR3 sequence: CASSLTAPYGYTF. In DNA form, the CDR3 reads TGTGCCAGCAGCTTGACCGCTCCCTATGGCTACACCTTC.

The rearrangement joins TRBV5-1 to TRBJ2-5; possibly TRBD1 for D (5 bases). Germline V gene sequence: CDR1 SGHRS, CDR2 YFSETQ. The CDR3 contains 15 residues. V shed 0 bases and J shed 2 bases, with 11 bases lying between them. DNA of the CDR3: TGCGCCAGCAGCTTGGCCTTTGGGGCTCAAGAGACCCAGTACTTC. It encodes CASSLAFGAQETQYF.

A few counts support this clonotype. The CDR3 DNA reads TGTGCCAGCGGAATCGGGTCTAGTTTGACAGATACGCAGTATTTT. It specifies CASGIGSSLTDTQYF. The V call is TRBV9, the J call TRBJ2-3; no reliable D call. Germline-derived CDR1 and CDR2 are SGDLS and YYNGEE. This CDR3 spans 15 amino acids. Trimming shortened V by 7 bases and J by 3 bases, and 18 bases separated the two germline ends.

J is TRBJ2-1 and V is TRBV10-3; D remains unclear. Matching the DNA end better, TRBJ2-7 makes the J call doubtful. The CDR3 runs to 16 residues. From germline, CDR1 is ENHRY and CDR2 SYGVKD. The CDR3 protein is CAISESVASSSYEQYF. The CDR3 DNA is TGTGCCATCAGTGAGTCAGTAGCTTCTAGCTCCTACGAGCAGTACTTC.

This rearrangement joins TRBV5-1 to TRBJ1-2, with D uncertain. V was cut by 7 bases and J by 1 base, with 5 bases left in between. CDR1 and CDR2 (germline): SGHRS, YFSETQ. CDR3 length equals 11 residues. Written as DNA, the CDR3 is TGCGCCAGCCAGAGTAACTATGGCTACACCTTC. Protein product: CASQSNYGYTF.

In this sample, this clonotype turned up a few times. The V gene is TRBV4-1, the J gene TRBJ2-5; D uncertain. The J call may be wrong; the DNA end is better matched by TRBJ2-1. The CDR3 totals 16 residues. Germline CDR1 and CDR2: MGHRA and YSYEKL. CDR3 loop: CASSQEHSKGIGEQFF. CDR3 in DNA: TGCGCCAGCAGCCAAGAGCATAGTAAGGGAATCGGTGAGCAGTTCTTC.

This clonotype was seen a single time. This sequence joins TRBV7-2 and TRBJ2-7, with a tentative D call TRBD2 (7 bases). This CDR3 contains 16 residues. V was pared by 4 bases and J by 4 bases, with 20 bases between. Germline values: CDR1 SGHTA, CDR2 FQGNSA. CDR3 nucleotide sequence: TGTGCCAGCAGCTCATTTGGGGGGGCTCGGGGATACGAGCAGTACTTC. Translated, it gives CASSSFGGARGYEQYF.

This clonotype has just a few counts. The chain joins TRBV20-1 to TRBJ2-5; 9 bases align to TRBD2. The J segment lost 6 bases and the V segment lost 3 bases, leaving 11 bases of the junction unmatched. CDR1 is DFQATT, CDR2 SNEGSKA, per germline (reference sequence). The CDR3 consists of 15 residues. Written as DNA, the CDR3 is TGCAGTGCTAGTCGGGCGGGAGGGCCTACCAAGACCCAGTACTTC. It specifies CSASRAGGPTKTQYF.

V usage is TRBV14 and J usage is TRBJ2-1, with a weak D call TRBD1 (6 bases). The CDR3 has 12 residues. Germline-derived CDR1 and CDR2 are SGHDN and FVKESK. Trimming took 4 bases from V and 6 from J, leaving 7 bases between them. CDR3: CASSRRGNEQFF. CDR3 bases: TGTGCCAGCAGCCGCAGGGGCAATGAGCAGTTCTTC.

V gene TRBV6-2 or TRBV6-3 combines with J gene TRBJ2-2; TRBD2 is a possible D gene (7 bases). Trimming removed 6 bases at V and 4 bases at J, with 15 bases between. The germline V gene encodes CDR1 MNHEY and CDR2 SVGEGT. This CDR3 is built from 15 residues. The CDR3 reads CASRGAGASTGELFF. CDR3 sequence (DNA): TGTGCCAGCAGAGGCGCGGGGGCATCCACCGGGGAGCTGTTTTTT.